This TCR beta chain was obtained from a study of OX40 agonist ivuxolimab in advanced cancers. In the study overall: The patients received ivuxolimab by intravenous route every 2 weeks at 0.01 to 10 mg/kg. Subjects had a mean age of roughly 60 years, with a range of roughly 20 to 79; just over 80% were male.

Only in-frame clones appear in the TCRdb table, and some are missing; sequencing was by immunoSEQ multiplex PCR. This sample carries about 100,000 clones, around 91% of them seen once, and the ten largest clones take approximately 0.16%. With 1 base removed from V and 6 bases from J, the gap between germline ends came to 12 bases. Germline loops: CDR1 LNHNV, CDR2 YYDKDF (reference sequence). CDR3 size: 14 residues. This receptor was taken from an adult with an advanced solid tumor such as melanoma, head and neck, liver or kidney cancer. The chain combines TRBV15 with TRBJ1-2; D call uncertain. The specimen comprised CD4+ or CD8+ T cells sorted from blood, sampled in a trial of the OX40 agonist ivuxolimab. CDR3 protein: CATSRGEGRDGYTF. In nucleotides, the CDR3 is TGTGCCACCAGCAGAGGCGAAGGGAGGGATGGCTACACCTTC.